This entry lists 25 T cell receptor beta chains sequenced from one sample in a study of CD8 T cells in ankylosing spondylitis. Each CDR3 protein is one row after TCRdb ran MiXCR on the 5' RACE reads. The table includes 150,000 to 200,000 distinct CDR3 sequences, 10% to 15% detected once. The sequencing input was blood, either unsorted or a sorted T cell fraction (not recorded which). These receptors all come from a female donor with ankylosing spondylitis or in good health (not recorded which).

The CDR3 spells CASSQSGVEQYF. DNA of the CDR3: TGTGCCAGCAGCCAAAGCGGGGTCGAGCAGTACTTC. The chain employs TRBV3-1 and TRBJ2-7; 7 bases are shared with TRBD2. CDR1 is LGHDT, CDR2 YNNKEL, per germline (reference sequence). This CDR3 contains 12 residues. V was pared by 2 bases and J by 6 bases, with 1 base of the junction left unmatched.

Note on this clonotype: A junction boundary mismatches the germline segment, possibly from a read error. The chain employs TRBV5-1 and TRBJ1-2; TRBD1 might be the D (6 bases). The CDR3 runs to 17 residues. The germline V gene has CDR1 SGHRS and CDR2 YFSETQ. CDR3: CASRLILRRGGGDGYIF. DNA for the CDR3: TGCGCCAGCAGATTGATCCTCCGACGGGGGGGCGGTGATGGCTACATCTTC.

The chain is built from TRBV7-2 and TRBJ2-5; D not certain. The germline gives CDR1 SGHTA, CDR2 FQGNSA. Between the trimmed V and J ends, which lost 0 bases and 3 bases, there was a span of 5 bases. This CDR3 contains 13 residues. The CDR3 protein is CASSLAGKETQYF. The CDR3 region has the DNA TGTGCCAGCAGCTTAGCAGGGAAAGAGACCCAGTACTTC.

This clonotype was seen more than once but under ten times. The gene calls are TRBV5-1 and TRBJ2-5; maybe TRBD1 (5 bases). Germline CDR1 and CDR2: SGHRS and YFSETQ. This CDR3 has 14 residues. With 2 bases removed from V and 5 bases from J, the gap between germline ends came to 13 bases. The CDR3 DNA follows: TGCGCCAGCAGCTTTAGGACCAGGGCCGAGACCCAGTACTTC. Protein product: CASSFRTRAETQYF.

This clonotype was found many times. CDR3 DNA sequence: TGTGCCAGCAGCTTAGCGGGTCCAGGGGGTGAGCAGTTCTTC. Translating it yields CASSLAGPGGEQFF. The chain uses TRBV7-2 and TRBJ2-1; 7 bases align to TRBD1. Germline V lookup: CDR1 SGHTA, CDR2 FQGNSA. The CDR3 has 14 residues. The V gene end was trimmed by 0 bases and the J gene end by 9 bases; junction bases not matched to a gene: 5.

In its sample, this clonotype was seen many times. The chain recombines TRBV20-1 with TRBJ2-1; tentative D call: TRBD2 (6 bases). The germline V gene encodes CDR1 DFQATT and CDR2 SNEGSKA (reference sequence). This CDR3 has 15 residues. The V end lost 1 base, the J end lost 4 bases, and 14 bases lay between the germline ends. DNA of the CDR3: TGCAGTGCTAGAGGTCGTAGCGGACCTTACAATGAGCAGTTCTTC. Translating it yields CSARGRSGPYNEQFF.

This clonotype showed up many times. The chain uses TRBV5-1 and TRBJ1-1, with D tentatively TRBD1 (6 bases). V was shortened by 7 bases and J by 4 bases, with 11 bases between the two germline ends. The germline V gene encodes CDR1 SGHRS and CDR2 YFSETQ. The CDR3 loop spans 12 amino acids. CDR3 sequence (DNA): TGCGCCAGCGGCGAGGGGGGCACTGAAGCTTTCTTT. This translates into CASGEGGTEAFF.

This clonotype was observed many times. The chain links TRBV20-1 to TRBJ2-5; TRBD2 aligns across 9 bases. The junction had 9 bases not matched to a gene; V was cut back by 3 bases and J by 1 base. The CDR3 covers 16 residues. Germline assignment: CDR1 DFQATT and CDR2 SNEGSKA (reference sequence). CDR3 nucleotide sequence: TGCAGTGCTAGCTTATATGGACTAGCGTCCCAAGAGACCCAGTACTTC. Amino acids: CSASLYGLASQETQYF.

In the case of this clonotype: It may be a read error: a sequence one base away is much more abundant. The rearrangement uses TRBV7-2 and TRBJ2-2, with D possibly being TRBD2 (6 bases). Looked up from germline, CDR1 is SGHTA and CDR2 is FQGNSA. This CDR3 region has 13 residues. The CDR3 sequence is CASSLDGSGGLFF. CDR3 sequence (DNA): TGTGCCAGCAGCTTAGACGGGAGTGGGGGGCTGTTTTTT. The variable domain in full, completed from reference TRBV7-2 and TRBJ2-2, reads GAGVSQSPSNKVTEKGKDVELRCDPISGHTALYWYRQSLGQGLEFLIYFQGNSAPDKSGLPSDRFSAERTGGSVSTLTIQRTQQEDSAVYLCASSLDGSGGLFFGEGSRLTVL.

This clonotype was seen at least ten times. This sequence joins TRBV5-1 and TRBJ2-2; TRBD2 matches at 7 bases. Germline assignment: CDR1 SGHRS and CDR2 YFSETQ. V trimming: 0 bases; J trimming: 6 bases; junction bases outside the gene matches: 5. The CDR3 has 15 residues. CDR3 loop: CASSLVPLAAGELFF. The CDR3 DNA sequence: TGCGCCAGCAGCTTGGTTCCCCTAGCGGCCGGGGAGCTGTTTTTT.

Many counts were recorded for this clonotype. The V gene is TRBV20-1, the J gene TRBJ2-7, with TRBD2 identical over 7 bases. V lost 5 bases and J lost 5; bases outside the gene matches: 9. Looked up from germline, CDR1 is DFQATT and CDR2 is SNEGSKA (reference sequence). CDR3 length: 13 amino acids. The CDR3 nucleotides read TGCAGTGCTCTCCAGGGAGGGAGGCACGAGCAGTACTTC. It translates to CSALQGGRHEQYF.

The genes are TRBV20-1 and TRBJ2-5, with 9 bases identical to TRBD1. CDR3 length: 13 amino acids. Trimming cost V 6 bases and J 4 bases; bases outside gene matches: 6. Germline assignment: CDR1 DFQATT and CDR2 SNEGSKA (reference sequence). Written as DNA, the CDR3 is TGCAGTGCATGGGGACAGGGTCGAGAGACCCAGTACTTC. This codes for CSAWGQGRETQYF.

Regarding this clonotype: One end of the junction varies from germline; a read error may be responsible. This chain connects TRBV4-2 to TRBJ2-1; 12 bases match TRBD2. The CDR3 length is 16 residues. From germline, CDR1 is LGHNA and CDR2 YNFKEQ. CDR3 nucleotide sequence: TGTGCCTGCAGTCAAAAAAGACTAGCGGGAGCCAATGAGCAGTTCTTC. It translates to CACSQKRLAGANEQFF.

This clonotype was found a few times. This sequence joins TRBV4-3 and TRBJ1-5; D call uncertain. CDR1 is LGHNA and CDR2 is YSLEER in the germline V gene. The CDR3 runs 16 residues. Trimming shortened V by 0 bases and J by 0 bases, and 9 bases separated the two germline ends. The CDR3 is CASSQDWTYSNQPQHF. The CDR3 DNA sequence: TGCGCCAGCAGCCAAGATTGGACTTATAGCAATCAGCCCCAGCATTTT.

This clonotype was seen ten or more times. The CDR3 sequence: CSASDRGEDPFF. CDR3 coding DNA: TGCAGTGCTAGTGATCGAGGGGAGGATCCGTTCTTC. This rearrangement joins TRBV20-1 to TRBJ2-1; D might be TRBD2 (6 bases). CDR3 length equals 12 residues. Trimming removed 3 bases at V and 15 bases at J, with 18 bases between. CDR1 and CDR2 (germline): DFQATT, SNEGSKA (reference sequence).

A note on this clonotype: A much bigger clone sits one base away, suggesting this may be a read error. The CDR3 reads CATGDSKNTEAFF. The CDR3 DNA reads as TGTGCCACCGGGGACTCCAAGAACACTGAAGCTTTCTTT. V is TRBV2 and J is TRBJ1-1; D possibly corresponds to TRBD1 (5 bases). This CDR3 has 13 residues. The ends were cut back, 10 bases at V and 1 base at J, with 13 bases in the middle. Germline V CDR1 and CDR2: SNHLY, FYNNEI. The entire variable domain, with the rest obtained from reference TRBV2 and TRBJ1-1, is as follows: EPEVTQTPSHQVTQMGQEVILRCVPISNHLYFYWYRQILGQKVEFLVSFYNNEISEKSEIFDDQFSVERPDGSNFTLKIRSTKLEDSAMYFCATGDSKNTEAFFGQGTRLTVV.

This clonotype has just a few counts. The V gene is TRBV7-2, the J gene TRBJ1-2, with D perhaps TRBD1 (5 bases). The CDR3 is 14 amino acids. In germline, CDR1 is SGHTA, CDR2 FQGNSA. With 0 bases removed from V and 6 bases from J, the gap between germline ends came to 11 bases. CDR3: CASSLAGGTDGYTF. The CDR3 region has the DNA TGTGCCAGCAGCTTAGCAGGAGGGACGGATGGCTACACCTTC.

The J gene is TRBJ2-1, the V gene TRBV15; possibly TRBD2 for D (5 bases). CDR1 is LNHNV, CDR2 YYDKDF, per germline (reference sequence). The V and J ends lost 3 bases and 5 bases respectively, with 20 bases between them. The CDR3 covers 17 residues. The CDR3 DNA sequence: TGTGCCACCAGCAGCCTCTCGGGAACCCTGATGGACAATGAGCAGTTCTTC. Its protein is CATSSLSGTLMDNEQFF.

The rearrangement uses TRBV27 and TRBJ2-7; 11 nucleotides match TRBD1. With V trimmed by 10 bases and J by 6 bases, 8 bases remained unmatched. Per germline, CDR1 MNHEY and CDR2 SMNVEV (reference sequence). The CDR3 is made up of 13 amino acids. In DNA, the CDR3 is TGTGCCACCCGGACAGGGGGCCAACGCGAGCAGTACTTC. Protein: CATRTGGQREQYF.

The chain uses TRBV6-1 and TRBJ2-3; TRBD2 matches 8 bases. The CDR3 loop spans 17 amino acids. CDR1 MNHNS and CDR2 SASEGT come from the germline V gene. Unmatched junction bases numbered 13, after V lost 2 bases and J lost 6 bases. The CDR3 loop is CASSERGLGLGSDTQYF. CDR3 sequence (DNA): TGTGCCAGCAGTGAAAGGGGTCTGGGACTAGGGTCGGATACGCAGTATTTT.

For this clonotype: A much larger clonotype is one base distant, so this may be a read error. CDR3: CSAFPTQGGETQYF. The CDR3 DNA is TGCAGTGCCTTTCCAACTCAAGGAGGAGAGACCCAGTACTTC. The V call is TRBV20-1, the J call TRBJ2-5; a possible D gene is TRBD2 (5 bases). Trimming left V 6 bases short and J 4 bases short, with 18 bases between. CDR3 size: 14 residues. The germline CDR1 and CDR2 sequences are DFQATT and SNEGSKA (reference sequence).

This clonotype was seen at least ten times. This sequence joins TRBV6-5 and TRBJ2-1; 9 nucleotides match TRBD2. This CDR3 contains 15 residues. Trimming at V came to 2 bases and at J to 4 bases, leaving 3 bases not matched to a gene. Germline values: CDR1 MNHEY, CDR2 SVGAGI. Here the CDR3 DNA reads TGTGCCAGCAGTTACACCAGCGGGGGGTACAATGAGCAGTTCTTC. It specifies CASSYTSGGYNEQFF.

As regards this clonotype: A much larger clone differs from this one at a single base, so this may be a read error. The conserved phenylalanine or tryptophan is not found at the CDR3 terminus, so this likely reflects a read error. The chain joins TRBV5-1 to TRBJ1-1, with 7 bases lining up with TRBD1. V shed 0 bases, J shed 2 bases, and the junction held 1 base outside the gene matches. Germline V gene data show CDR1 as SGHRS and CDR2 as YFSETQ. The CDR3 has 14 residues. The CDR3 here is CASSLDRGNTEAFL. In nucleotides, the CDR3 is TGCGCCAGCAGCTTGGACAGGGGTAACACTGAAGCTTTCCTT.

This clonotype was picked up a small number of times. The chain recombines TRBV4-3 with TRBJ2-3; no clear D gene. The CDR3 loop spans 15 amino acids. CDR1 is LGHNA, CDR2 YSLEER, per germline. Trimming stripped 1 base from V and 0 bases from J, with 8 bases between. The CDR3 loop reads CASSQGSASTDTQYF. In DNA, the CDR3 is TGCGCCAGCAGCCAAGGGTCTGCTAGCACAGATACGCAGTATTTT.

This clonotype was recorded many times. This chain uses TRBV7-2 with TRBJ2-7, with 7 nucleotides matching TRBD2. Germline CDR1 reads SGHTA; CDR2 reads FQGNSA. The CDR3 covers 13 residues. J lost 7 bases, V lost 5 bases, and 8 bases had no gene match. The CDR3 is CASSSGAGWEQYF. The CDR3 DNA is TGTGCCAGCAGCAGCGGGGCTGGGTGGGAGCAGTACTTC.